The rows below give T cell receptor beta chains drawn from one sample of a study of Graves' ophthalmopathy and Graves' hyperthyroidism. TCRdb reprocessed the multiplex PCR reads via MiXCR and lists one record per CDR3 protein. In the table there are about 550,000 distinct CDR3 sequences, under 45% of which are singletons. Sequencing was done on a sample of peripheral blood or thyroid tissue (not recorded which). Every receptor here comes from an adult man with Graves' hyperthyroidism. Both conserved end residues are part of each CDR3. D genes are given only for firm matches. Expanded clones are given a class, and other clones once, few, many or no size at all.

j_gene	d_gene	v_gene	abundance	CDR3aa	CDR3nt
TRBJ1-3	NA	TRBV29-1	once	CSLGGLVGNTIYF	TGCAGCTTAGGGGGGCTAGTTGGAAACACCATATATTTT
TRBJ2-2	NA	TRBV5-1	few	CASSPAPGGAYTGELFF	TGCGCCAGCAGCCCCGCCCCGGGGGGCGCATACACCGGGGAGCTGTTTTTT
TRBJ1-1	TRBD1	TRBV29-1	many	CSVEDPGQSTEAFF	TGCAGCGTTGAAGATCCGGGACAGAGCACTGAAGCTTTCTTT
TRBJ1-2	NA	TRBV6-5	NA	CASSQDGGVYGYTF	TGTGCCAGCAGCCAAGATGGAGGGGTTTATGGCTACACCTTC
TRBJ1-1	NA	TRBV20-1	many	CRGEIDTFNTEAFF	TGCAGGGGGGAAATAGACACATTTAACACTGAAGCTTTCTTT
TRBJ2-7	TRBD1	TRBV30	few	CAWSMGDRGYYEQYF	TGTGCCTGGAGTATGGGGGACAGGGGGTACTACGAGCAGTACTTC
TRBJ2-7	NA	TRBV4-1	many	CASSPPPAGAYEQYF	TGCGCCAGCAGCCCACCCCCGGCGGGCGCCTACGAGCAGTACTTC
TRBJ1-1	NA	TRBV30	NA	CAWGQNTEAFF	TGTGCCTGGGGCCAGAACACTGAAGCTTTCTTT
TRBJ1-2	NA	TRBV29-1	many	CSVEDRWRESYGYTF	TGCAGCGTTGAAGATCGGTGGAGGGAAAGTTATGGCTACACCTTC
TRBJ2-5	TRBD2	TRBV18	NA	CASSPILRASGEETQYF	TGTGCCAGCTCACCGATTTTAAGGGCTAGCGGGGAAGAGACCCAGTACTTC